This is a list of T cell receptor beta chains from one sample in a study of T cell responses to AZD1222 COVID-19 vaccine. Libraries were prepared by immunoSEQ multiplex PCR; TCRdb keeps only in-frame clonotypes and omits some of them. This sample has about 120,000 clones; around 88% occur once, and the top ten carry 8.5% to 14%. Source: peripheral blood, taken on day 0 of MenACWY control vaccination. The receptors were gathered from an adult in good health. Each CDR3 is given with its conserved first and last residue. Each record gives: V gene, clone size, D gene, J gene, CDR3 protein, CDR3 DNA. D genes are given only for firm matches. Some rows have no size entry. The others give once, few or many, or a class for an expanded clone.

V: TRBV5-1; size: -; D: TRBD2; J: TRBJ2-7; CDR3: CASSATSGRSGYEQYF; DNA: TGCGCCAGCAGCGCGACTAGCGGGAGGTCTGGCTACGAGCAGTACTTC
V: TRBV30; size: -; D: -; J: TRBJ2-7; CDR3: CAWSVYTPYEQYF; DNA: TGTGCCTGGAGTGTATACACCCCCTACGAGCAGTACTTC
V: TRBV3-1/TRBV3-2; size: -; D: TRBD1; J: TRBJ1-5; CDR3: CASSQGRQGGQLQHF; DNA: TGTGCCAGCAGCCAAGGGCGCCAGGGGGGTCAGCTCCAGCATTTT
V: TRBV30; size: -; D: -; J: TRBJ1-2; CDR3: CAWSVGQLTNYGYTF; DNA: TGTGCCTGGAGTGTAGGACAACTAACTAACTATGGCTACACCTTC
V: TRBV6-5; size: once; D: TRBD1; J: TRBJ1-2; CDR3: CASSTDRVVGGYTF; DNA: TGTGCCAGCAGCACGGACAGGGTGGTAGGTGGCTACACCTTC
V: TRBV7-3; size: -; D: -; J: TRBJ1-1; CDR3: CASSLRGTGTKAFF; DNA: TGTGCCAGCAGCTTACGGGGGACCGGGACAAAAGCTTTCTTT
V: TRBV6-4; size: few; D: -; J: TRBJ2-3; CDR3: CASSRTASTDTQYF; DNA: TGTGCCAGCAGTCGGACGGCTAGCACAGATACGCAGTATTTT
V: TRBV13; size: -; D: TRBD2; J: TRBJ2-1; CDR3: CASSSAGVPVTSYNEQFF; DNA: TGTGCCAGCAGCTCAGCGGGAGTCCCGGTAACTTCCTACAATGAGCAGTTCTTC
V: TRBV5-4; size: -; D: -; J: TRBJ2-1; CDR3: CASSLAEQNNNEQFF; DNA: TGTGCCAGCAGCTTGGCCGAACAGAACAACAATGAGCAGTTCTTC
V: TRBV5-1; size: -; D: TRBD2; J: TRBJ2-1; CDR3: CASSFTTSGIWNEQFF; DNA: TGCGCCAGCAGCTTCACGACTAGCGGGATTTGGAATGAGCAGTTCTTC
V: TRBV6-5; size: -; D: -; J: TRBJ1-6; CDR3: CATLPPGDNSPLHF; DNA: TGTGCCACCCTCCCTCCAGGGGATAATTCACCCCTCCACTTT
V: TRBV2; size: -; D: -; J: TRBJ2-1; CDR3: CASMRSSRNEQFF; DNA: TGTGCCAGCATGCGGTCTAGTAGGAATGAGCAGTTCTTC
V: TRBV5-1; size: -; D: -; J: TRBJ1-1; CDR3: CASSRWGEMNTEAFF; DNA: TGCGCCAGCAGTCGCTGGGGAGAGATGAACACTGAAGCTTTCTTT
V: TRBV2; size: -; D: -; J: TRBJ2-1; CDR3: CASSPRGIDEQFF; DNA: TGTGCCAGCAGCCCTCGGGGCATCGATGAGCAGTTCTTC
V: TRBV7-2; size: once; D: TRBD2; J: TRBJ2-1; CDR3: CASSSTSGRMNEQFF; DNA: TGTGCCAGCAGCTCGACTAGCGGGAGAATGAATGAGCAGTTCTTC
V: TRBV11-3; size: -; D: -; J: TRBJ2-7; CDR3: CASSPDSLAQYF; DNA: TGTGCCAGCAGCCCCGACTCCCTCGCCCAGTACTTC
V: TRBV18; size: -; D: TRBD1; J: TRBJ2-7; CDR3: CASSPMGQRGEQYF; DNA: TGTGCCAGCTCACCAATGGGACAGCGTGGCGAGCAGTACTTC
V: TRBV5-6; size: -; D: -; J: TRBJ1-4; CDR3: CASSPSSAGAPGLFF; DNA: TGTGCCAGCAGCCCATCTTCGGCAGGGGCCCCCGGACTGTTTTTT
V: TRBV12-3/TRBV12-4; size: -; D: -; J: TRBJ1-2; CDR3: CASSHRTGIGYTF; DNA: TGTGCCAGCAGCCATCGGACGGGAATTGGCTACACCTTC
V: TRBV5-8; size: -; D: TRBD1; J: TRBJ2-7; CDR3: CASSGDRAAGEQYF; DNA: TGTGCCAGCAGCGGAGACAGGGCGGCCGGGGAGCAGTACTTC
V: TRBV3-1/TRBV3-2; size: -; D: TRBD2; J: TRBJ2-3; CDR3: CASSQPILAGVADTQYF; DNA: TGTGCCAGCAGCCAACCTATACTAGCGGGAGTTGCAGATACGCAGTATTTT
V: TRBV7-2; size: -; D: -; J: TRBJ2-1; CDR3: CASSPGTHESFF; DNA: TGTGCCAGCAGCCCCGGGACCCACGAGTCGTTCTTC
V: TRBV7-9; size: -; D: TRBD1; J: TRBJ1-1; CDR3: CASRNRDRGTEAFF; DNA: TGTGCCAGCAGAAACCGGGACAGGGGCACTGAAGCTTTCTTT
V: TRBV15; size: -; D: TRBD2; J: TRBJ2-1; CDR3: CATSRYSGRALHEQFF; DNA: TGTGCCACCAGCAGATATAGCGGGAGGGCCCTCCATGAGCAGTTCTTC
V: TRBV3-1/TRBV3-2; size: -; D: -; J: TRBJ1-2; CDR3: CASSQAGGAWDGYTF; DNA: TGTGCCAGCAGCCAAGCGGGGGGCGCTTGGGATGGCTACACCTTC
V: TRBV6-5; size: -; D: -; J: TRBJ2-7; CDR3: CASSYSARGGSEQYF; DNA: TGTGCCAGCAGTTACTCTGCCAGGGGAGGCTCCGAGCAGTACTTC
V: TRBV2; size: -; D: -; J: TRBJ1-4; CDR3: CASSFGGGDEKLFF; DNA: TGTGCCAGCAGTTTTGGGGGGGGAGATGAAAAACTGTTTTTT
V: TRBV10-3; size: -; D: TRBD1; J: TRBJ1-5; CDR3: CAISESRQGISNQPQHF; DNA: TGTGCCATCAGTGAGTCGCGACAGGGAATAAGCAATCAGCCCCAGCATTTT
V: TRBV5-1; size: -; D: -; J: TRBJ1-1; CDR3: CASSLSRMNTEAFF; DNA: TGCGCCAGCAGCTTGTCCAGGATGAACACTGAAGCTTTCTTT
V: TRBV12-5; size: few; D: -; J: TRBJ2-2; CDR3: CASGDQPLRTSNTGELFF; DNA: TGTGCTAGTGGTGATCAACCGCTAAGAACCTCGAACACCGGGGAGCTGTTTTTT
V: TRBV6-2/TRBV6-3; size: -; D: -; J: TRBJ2-3; CDR3: CASSYSEGSGDTQYF; DNA: TGTGCCAGCAGTTACTCGGAGGGTTCGGGAGATACGCAGTATTTT
V: TRBV7-9; size: few; D: -; J: TRBJ2-7; CDR3: CASSNHVVWEQYF; DNA: TGTGCCAGCAGCAACCATGTAGTTTGGGAGCAGTACTTC
V: TRBV30; size: -; D: -; J: TRBJ1-2; CDR3: CAWSTPGALWGYTF; DNA: TGTGCCTGGAGTACTCCCGGGGCGCTTTGGGGCTACACCTTC
V: TRBV11-1; size: -; D: TRBD1; J: TRBJ1-1; CDR3: CASSEGTGVVTFF; DNA: TGTGCCAGCAGCGAAGGGACAGGGGTTGTGACTTTCTTT
V: TRBV5-4; size: -; D: -; J: TRBJ1-5; CDR3: CASSWGGDNQPQHF; DNA: TGTGCCAGCAGCTGGGGGGGAGACAATCAGCCCCAGCATTTT
V: TRBV7-2; size: -; D: -; J: TRBJ2-1; CDR3: CASSLLQIGAYNEQFF; DNA: TGTGCCAGCAGCTTATTGCAGATCGGGGCGTACAATGAGCAGTTCTTC
V: TRBV12-3/TRBV12-4; size: -; D: -; J: TRBJ1-4; CDR3: CASSLYLEKLFF; DNA: TGTGCCAGCAGCTTATATCTGGAAAAACTGTTTTTT
V: TRBV7-8; size: -; D: -; J: TRBJ2-7; CDR3: CASSLESVSYEQYF; DNA: TGTGCCAGCAGCTTAGAGTCTGTCAGCTACGAGCAGTACTTC
V: TRBV30; size: -; D: TRBD1; J: TRBJ2-7; CDR3: CAWGTGNSYEQYF; DNA: TGTGCCTGGGGGACAGGGAACTCCTACGAGCAGTACTTC
V: TRBV10-2; size: -; D: TRBD2; J: TRBJ2-1; CDR3: CASKRTSGDNEQFF; DNA: TGCGCCAGCAAGCGGACTAGCGGAGACAATGAGCAGTTCTTC
V: TRBV7-3; size: -; D: -; J: TRBJ2-3; CDR3: CATSPGGSTDTQYF; DNA: TGTGCCACCTCCCCTGGGGGGTCCACAGATACGCAGTATTTT
V: TRBV11-2; size: -; D: -; J: TRBJ2-7; CDR3: CASSLAFIQGGEQYF; DNA: TGTGCCAGCAGCTTAGCCTTTATACAGGGAGGTGAGCAGTACTTC
V: TRBV5-1; size: -; D: TRBD2; J: TRBJ2-3; CDR3: CASRMTSGITDTQYF; DNA: TGCGCCAGCAGGATGACTAGCGGGATAACAGATACGCAGTATTTT
V: TRBV27; size: -; D: -; J: TRBJ2-7; CDR3: CASSLSLGQREQYF; DNA: TGTGCCAGCAGTTTATCGTTGGGTCAGAGGGAGCAGTACTTC
V: TRBV18; size: -; D: -; J: TRBJ1-6; CDR3: CASSPPNNSPLHF; DNA: TGTGCCAGCTCACCACCGAATAATTCACCCCTCCACTTT
V: TRBV28; size: -; D: TRBD1; J: TRBJ1-5; CDR3: CASRTGGWSNQPQHF; DNA: TGTGCCAGCAGGACAGGGGGCTGGAGCAATCAGCCCCAGCATTTT
V: TRBV2; size: -; D: -; J: TRBJ2-1; CDR3: CASGRSFGNEQFF; DNA: TGTGCCAGCGGACGGTCCTTCGGGAATGAGCAGTTCTTC
V: TRBV5-1; size: -; D: TRBD2; J: TRBJ2-2; CDR3: CASSFGTSGRANTGELFF; DNA: TGCGCCAGCAGCTTCGGGACTAGCGGGAGAGCGAACACCGGGGAGCTGTTTTTT
V: TRBV4-2; size: -; D: TRBD2; J: TRBJ2-1; CDR3: CASSQNLRTSVRLNEQFF; DNA: TGTGCCAGCAGCCAGAACCTACGGACTAGCGTCCGCCTTAATGAGCAGTTCTTC
V: TRBV2; size: once; D: TRBD2; J: TRBJ2-1; CDR3: CASGGTSGHNEQFF; DNA: TGTGCCAGTGGGGGGACTAGCGGGCACAATGAGCAGTTCTTC